This TCR beta chain originates from a study of CXCR3-negative and CXCR3-positive naive CD8 T cells. The CDR3 has 14 amino acids. The germline V gene has CDR1 SQVTM and CDR2 ANQGSEA. Under 350,000 cells per CD8+ T cell subset were flow-sorted in triplicate. The TRB libraries of cDNA were built by UMI-labeled 5' RACE. Each CDR3 protein gets one entry in TCRdb, which reprocessed the 5' RACE reads and gives no DNA. The sample table sets out under 70,000 distinct CDR3 sequences. Source material: memory CD8+ T cells from blood. The chain joins TRBV29-1 to TRBJ1-1; TCRdb lists TRBD1, though no DNA is available to test this call. The receptor's source is a human donor in good health. Some clones in this sample may be carry-over from other donors' samples. The CDR3 here is CSVEGGSANTEAFF.